The sequence of this T cell receptor (beta chain) was determined in a study of cytomegalovirus exposure and HLA in healthy donors. The study, taken as a whole, reports: Within the data, a cluster of highly shared sequence variants was likely a sequencing artifact. Prior analysis indicated that the majority of TCR beta V segments exhibited productivity approximately 87% or approximately 30% of the time. An Asian-associated ancestry cluster reportedly showed fewer N-insertions than the roughly 670-donor mean in a later analysis.

This clone was found once. Its target is unknown. Amplification used 60 Vbeta primers and 13 Jbeta primers. Some clones are missing from TCRdb's copy, which holds only in-frame ones; the method was immunoSEQ multiplex PCR. Among about 90,000 clones listed, about three quarters were seen once. The CDR3 contains 12 residues. V was shortened by 8 bases and J by 4 bases, with 8 bases between the two germline ends. Germline assignment: CDR1 MNHEY and CDR2 SMNVEV (reference sequence). The source material was PBMCs. The rearrangement joins TRBV27 to TRBJ2-2; the D is unclear. The clonotype comes from a woman between 35 and 50 years old in good health and CMV-seropositive. The CDR3 protein is CASSFGTGELFF. CDR3 in DNA: TGTGCCAGCTCTTTCGGCACCGGGGAGCTGTTTTTT.